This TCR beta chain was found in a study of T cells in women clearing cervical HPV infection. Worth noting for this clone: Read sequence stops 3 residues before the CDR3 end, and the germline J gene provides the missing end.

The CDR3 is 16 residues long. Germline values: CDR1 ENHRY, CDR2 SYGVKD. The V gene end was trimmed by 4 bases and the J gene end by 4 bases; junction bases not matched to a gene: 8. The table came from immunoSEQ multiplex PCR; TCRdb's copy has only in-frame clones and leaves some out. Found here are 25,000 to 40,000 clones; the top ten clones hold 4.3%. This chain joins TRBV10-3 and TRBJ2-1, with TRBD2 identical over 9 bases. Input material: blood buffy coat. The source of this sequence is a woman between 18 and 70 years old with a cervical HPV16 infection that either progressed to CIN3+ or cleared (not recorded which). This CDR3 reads CAISGSVAGAYNEQFF. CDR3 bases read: TGTGCCATCAGTGGCTCGGTAGCGGGAGCATACAATGAG.